This TCR beta chain was captured in a study of radiation and T cells in renal cell carcinoma. Overall study results and limits: Top tumor clonotypes rose in blood 2 weeks post-radiation, then contracted.

Sequencing was performed with immunoSEQ multiplex PCR; in TCRdb, only in-frame clones are kept and a portion is missing. This repertoire shows about 120,000 clones, around 80% found once; its top ten account for roughly 6%. Time point of the sample: blood 2 weeks post-SBRT. Treatment reported: 15 Gy SBRT to primary tumor, nephrectomy 4 weeks later. After SBRT, blood was collected at 2 and 4 weeks, plus baseline. Worth noting for this clone: Its antigen is still unknown.

The CDR3 runs 15 residues. Trimming cost V 3 bases and J 5 bases; bases outside gene matches: 5. Germline V gene data show CDR1 as MDHEN and CDR2 as SYDVKM. This chain links TRBV28 with TRBJ2-1; TRBD2 matches 9 bases. Source: blood, taken from a patient whose treatment included radiotherapy and nephrectomy. The receptor was isolated from a man in his forties or fifties with renal cell carcinoma. DNA of the CDR3: TGTGCCAGCAGTTTTGCGGGAGGGGGAAACAATGAGCAGTTCTTC. Translated: CASSFAGGGNNEQFF.